The 22 T cell receptor beta chains below come from one sample, sequenced in a study of T cells in Graves' hyperthyroidism and ophthalmopathy. The source material, RNA transcripts, was used to amplify TCR beta CDR3 regions. A set of HTBI primers served as the primers for a first-round RT-PCR of the TCR CDR3. TCRdb called the multiplex PCR reads again in MiXCR, with one record for every CDR3 protein. Among around 690,000 distinct CDR3 sequences listed, roughly 20% were seen once. What was sequenced was blood. These receptors were taken from a man between 25 and 39 years old with Graves' ophthalmopathy.

CDR3 protein: CATRGTGGELFF. CDR3 sequence (DNA): TGTGCCACCAGAGGGACAGGCGGGGAGCTGTTTTTT. The V gene is TRBV24-1, the J gene TRBJ2-2; TRBD1 matches 8 bases. The germline V gene encodes CDR1 KGHDR and CDR2 SFDVKD. V dropped 7 bases and J dropped 7; count of bases not matched to a gene: 1. The CDR3 runs 12 residues.

This chain joins TRBV19 and TRBJ2-4; 12 bases agree with TRBD2. Per the germline V gene, CDR1 is LNHDA and CDR2 is SQIVND (reference sequence). The CDR3 is 19 amino acids. V shed 0 bases and J 4 bases; nucleotides not matched to a gene: 10. CDR3 region: CASSIDHVSTSGSKNIQYF. Here the CDR3 DNA reads TGTGCCAGTAGTATAGATCACGTTTCGACTAGCGGGAGTAAAAACATTCAGTACTTC.

This clonotype was observed at least ten times. The chain joins TRBV30 to TRBJ2-7, with D hard to call. Trimming took 4 bases from V and 5 from J, leaving 12 bases between them. CDR3 length: 12 amino acids. The germline gives CDR1 GTSNPN, CDR2 SVGIG (reference sequence). CDR3 amino acids: CAWNLGSHEQYF. The DNA of the CDR3 is TGTGCCTGGAATCTGGGGTCTCACGAGCAGTACTTC.

The genes are TRBV7-9 and TRBJ1-2, with D possibly being TRBD1 (5 bases). This CDR3 is built from 13 residues. V was pared by 0 bases and J by 8 bases, with 10 bases between. Germline values: CDR1 SEHNR, CDR2 FQNEAQ (reference sequence). CDR3 bases: TGTGCCAGCAGCTTAGCGGGGGAGTCGGGCTACACCTTC. The encoded protein is CASSLAGESGYTF.

The table lists this clonotype with a few counts. The V call is TRBV9, the J call TRBJ1-1, with D uncertain. There are 13 residues in the CDR3. The V end was cut by 3 bases, the J end by 11 bases, with 17 bases between. Germline CDR1 reads SGDLS; CDR2 reads YYNGEE. The CDR3 region is CASSGTGSEDAFF. The CDR3 nucleotides read TGTGCCAGCAGCGGGACGGGATCCGAGGACGCTTTCTTT.

This clonotype was detected many times. V gene TRBV11-2 combines with J gene TRBJ2-1; TRBD2 matches 11 bases. Germline V lookup: CDR1 SGHAT, CDR2 FQNNGV. CDR3 length equals 15 residues. Germline trimming cut 6 bases from V and 10 bases from J; bases unmatched to any gene: 11. The CDR3 reads CASRSLAGGPREQFF. The CDR3 region has the DNA TGTGCCAGCAGGTCCTTAGCGGGAGGGCCTCGGGAGCAGTTCTTC.

This clonotype was counted a few times. Sequence at one end of the junction differs from germline and may be a read error. The CDR3 region is CACSLRGGRNEQFF. The CDR3 bases are TGTGCCTGCAGTTTGCGGGGAGGGCGCAATGAGCAGTTCTTC. The gene calls are TRBV6-2 or TRBV6-3 and TRBJ2-1, with 7 bases fitting TRBD2. This CDR3 has 14 residues. Germline V gene lookup returns CDR1 MNHEY and CDR2 SVGEGT.

This clonotype appeared many times. J is TRBJ2-5 and V is TRBV4-2; 9 bases line up with TRBD1. The junction had 8 bases not matched to a gene; V was cut back by 1 base and J by 5 bases. Germline values: CDR1 LGHNA, CDR2 YNFKEQ. The CDR3 covers 16 residues. For the CDR3, the DNA is TGTGCCAGCAGCCAAGCCGCCGACAGGGGGAAGGAGACCCAGTACTTC. As protein: CASSQAADRGKETQYF.

This clonotype was detected many times. The chain combines TRBV3-1 with TRBJ1-1; 9 positions agree with TRBD1. V dropped 0 bases and J dropped 5; count of bases not matched to a gene: 4. Germline-derived CDR1 and CDR2 are LGHDT and YNNKEL (reference sequence). The CDR3 loop spans 15 amino acids. In nucleotides, the CDR3 is TGTGCCAGCAGCCAAGATTCACAGGGGGCAACTGAAGCTTTCTTT. This gives the protein CASSQDSQGATEAFF.

This chain links TRBV4-3 with TRBJ2-3; the match to TRBD1 covers 8 bases. The CDR3 spans 15 residues. CDR1 is LGHNA, CDR2 YSLEER, per germline. Losses at the gene ends were 0 bases for V and 5 bases for J; bases not matched to a gene: 4. CDR3 in DNA: TGCGCCAGCAGCCAAGAGGACAGGGTCGGAGATACGCAGTATTTT. It translates to CASSQEDRVGDTQYF.

This clonotype was counted many times. V is TRBV30 and J is TRBJ2-7, with D possibly matching TRBD2 (5 bases). The CDR3 length is 14 residues. Per the germline V gene, CDR1 is GTSNPN and CDR2 is SVGIG (reference sequence). Trimming removed 4 bases at V and 1 base at J, with 14 bases between. CDR3 in amino acids: CAWMSGSDSYEQYF. DNA of the CDR3: TGTGCCTGGATGAGCGGTTCAGATTCCTACGAGCAGTACTTC.

This clonotype was detected ten times or more. The chain joins TRBV2 to TRBJ1-1; D not resolved. CDR3 size: 9 residues. Germline CDR1 SNHLY, CDR2 FYNNEI. V was shortened by 8 bases and J by 6 bases, with 4 bases between the two germline ends. CDR3 DNA sequence: TGTGCCAGCGGGGCTGAAGCTTTCTTT. This sequence encodes CASGAEAFF.

This clonotype showed up many times. An end of the junction differs from the germline gene, which may be a read error. The CDR3: CASSRLAGGTDTQYF. DNA of the CDR3: TGTGCCAGCAGTCGACTAGCGGGAGGCACAGATACGCAGTATTTT. The genes are TRBV5-1 and TRBJ2-3; 12 bases line up with TRBD2. Per the germline V gene, CDR1 is SGHRS and CDR2 is YFSETQ. CDR3 length equals 15 residues.

This clonotype was detected many times. This chain connects TRBV20-1 to TRBJ2-1; TRBD2 agrees at 10 bases. Per the germline V gene, CDR1 is DFQATT and CDR2 is SNEGSKA (reference sequence). The CDR3 totals 14 residues. J was trimmed by 9 bases and V by 3 bases; bases with no gene match: 8. The CDR3 DNA sequence: TGCAGTGCTAGTCCCGGGACTAGCGACGCTGAGCAGTTCTTC. Translated: CSASPGTSDAEQFF.

This clonotype was recorded at least ten times. The chain uses TRBV5-1 and TRBJ2-3; weak D call: TRBD2 (5 bases). With 0 bases removed from V and 0 bases from J, the gap between germline ends came to 11 bases. Germline V gives CDR1 SGHRS, CDR2 YFSETQ. The CDR3 runs 16 residues. This chain's CDR3 is CASSLGGSTSTDTQYF. CDR3 DNA: TGCGCCAGCAGCTTGGGAGGGTCTACTAGCACAGATACGCAGTATTTT.

This clonotype showed up just a few times. V is TRBV3-1 and J is TRBJ1-2; D is perhaps TRBD1 (6 bases). Trimming stripped 4 bases from V and 6 bases from J, with 21 bases between. Per germline, CDR1 LGHDT and CDR2 YNNKEL (reference sequence). CDR3 length: 16 amino acids. The CDR3 loop reads CASSPQLTGAQNGYTF. DNA of the CDR3: TGTGCCAGCAGCCCGCAGTTGACGGGGGCTCAGAATGGCTACACCTTC.

This clonotype has ten or more counts. The chain joins TRBV16 to TRBJ1-1; 8 bases fit TRBD1. V was clipped by 5 bases and J by 8 bases; unmatched bases: 7. Germline CDR1 KGHSY, CDR2 FQNENV. This CDR3 spans 13 amino acids. CDR3: CASSEQGASEAFF. The CDR3, as DNA: TGTGCCAGCAGCGAGCAGGGGGCATCGGAAGCTTTCTTT.

This clonotype has a count of ten or more. The chain is built from TRBV14 and TRBJ1-1; D is undetermined. Trimming took 3 bases from V and 2 from J, leaving 7 bases between them. There are 13 residues in the CDR3. Germline CDR1 SGHDN, CDR2 FVKESK. The CDR3 sequence: CASSHPTNTEAFF. Written as DNA, the CDR3 is TGTGCCAGCAGCCATCCGACAAACACTGAAGCTTTCTTT.

Concerning this clonotype: A much larger clone differs by one base, so this may be a read error. The conserved final phenylalanine or tryptophan is absent from the CDR3, which likely points to a read error. The rearrangement joins TRBV28 to TRBJ1-2; a possible D gene is TRBD1 (5 bases). The CDR3 totals 15 residues. V was trimmed by 4 bases and J by 3 bases, leaving 15 bases between them. CDR1 and CDR2 from the germline V gene are MDHEN and SYDVKM. The chain's CDR3 is CASSSSGMGDYGYTS. The CDR3 DNA sequence: TGTGCCAGCAGTTCGTCAGGGATGGGTGACTATGGCTACACCTCC.

The chain joins TRBV11-3 to TRBJ2-7, with 8 nucleotides matching TRBD2. In germline, CDR1 is SGHNT, CDR2 YENEEA. The CDR3 loop spans 15 amino acids. Trimming took 1 base from V and 3 from J; bases not matched to a gene: 5. In DNA, the CDR3 is TGTGCCAGCAGCTTAGGTAGCGGGACCCACTACGAGCAGTACTTC. This codes for CASSLGSGTHYEQYF. Full variable domain (outside the CDR3, taken from reference TRBV11-3 and TRBJ2-7): EAGVVQSPRYKIIEKKQPVAFWCNPISGHNTLYWYLQNLGQGPELLIRYENEEAVDDSQLPKDRFSAERLKGVDSTLKIQPAELGDSAVYLCASSLGSGTHYEQYFGPGTRLTVT.

The sample holds a few counts of this clonotype. The chain carries TRBV20-1 and TRBJ2-1; 9 bases map to TRBD2. J gave up 2 bases and V 6 bases, and 5 bases lay outside the gene matches. The CDR3 extends over 14 amino acids. From germline, CDR1 is DFQATT and CDR2 SNEGSKA (reference sequence). Here the CDR3 reads CSASASGAYNEQFF. CDR3 bases: TGCAGTGCCTCTGCTAGCGGGGCCTACAATGAGCAGTTCTTC.

In nucleotides, the CDR3 is TGTGCCTGGTGTCCGGGACAGAGCTCCTACGAGCAGTACTTC. This translates into CAWCPGQSSYEQYF. The chain uses TRBV30 and TRBJ2-7; 7 bases line up with TRBD1. J gave up 0 bases and V 5 bases, and 7 bases lay outside the gene matches. The CDR3 runs 14 residues. Germline CDR1 and CDR2: GTSNPN and SVGIG (reference sequence).